This entry lists 27 T cell receptor beta chains sequenced from one sample in a study of blood T cell repertoires in COVID-19. Measured with immunoSEQ multiplex PCR; TCRdb has only the in-frame clones, and not every one. The sample lists around 200,000 clones; roughly 90% were seen once. The specimen sequenced was PBMCs or T cells enriched from blood (not recorded which). Every receptor here comes from a woman in her 50s in a cohort exposed to, infected with or recovered from COVID-19 (not recorded which).

This clone came up a few times. The chain recombines TRBV6-2 or TRBV6-3 with TRBJ2-2, with a weak D call TRBD2 (7 bases). CDR3 length equals 16 residues. Trimming removed 2 bases from V and 5 bases from J, with 15 bases in between. Germline CDR1 MNHEY, CDR2 SVGEGT. The CDR3 region is CASSYRAGAPTGELFF. In nucleotides, the CDR3 is TGTGCCAGCAGTTACAGGGCGGGGGCGCCAACCGGGGAGCTGTTTTTT.

J is TRBJ1-2 and V is TRBV9; 9 bases are a match to TRBD1. The CDR3 spans 16 residues. V shed 3 bases and J 7 bases; nucleotides not matched to a gene: 13. Germline V lookup: CDR1 SGDLS, CDR2 YYNGEE. In DNA, the CDR3 is TGTGCCAGCAGCGCCGTAGGCACAGGGACAGGGAGTGGCTACACCTTC. Encoded protein: CASSAVGTGTGSGYTF. Filled out from reference TRBV9 and TRBJ1-2, the complete variable domain reads DSGVTQTPKHLITATGQRVTLRCSPRSGDLSVYWYQQSLDQGLQFLIQYYNGEERAKGNILERFSAQQFPDLHSELNLSSLELGDSALYFCASSAVGTGTGSGYTFGSGTRLTVV.

The V and J genes are TRBV5-1 and TRBJ2-3, with no clear D. Germline V CDR1 and CDR2: SGHRS, YFSETQ. Trimming took off 4 bases at V and 1 base at J, with 10 bases between the two ends. CDR3 length equals 14 residues. The DNA for the CDR3 is TGCGCCAGCAGCGCCAGGAAAGGCACAGATACGCAGTATTTT. It yields the protein CASSARKGTDTQYF.

The chain combines TRBV6-4 with TRBJ1-4; no reliable D call. The V gene lost 7 bases and the J gene lost 7 bases, with 16 bases spanning the gap. The CDR3 runs 14 residues. In germline, CDR1 is MRHNA, CDR2 SNTAGT. Written as DNA, the CDR3 is TGTGCCAGCACCCAAACCCGGGGAGTTGAAAAACTGTTTTTT. This gives the protein CASTQTRGVEKLFF.

This clone was detected only once. The chain is built from TRBV5-6 and TRBJ1-3; unclear D gene. The CDR3 consists of 15 residues. V shed 3 bases and J shed 0 bases, with 10 bases lying between them. Looked up from germline, CDR1 is SGHDT and CDR2 is YYEEEE. The CDR3 protein is CASSWAVTSGNTIYF. The CDR3 nucleotides read TGTGCCAGCAGCTGGGCCGTGACCTCTGGAAACACCATATATTTT.

The chain combines TRBV7-2 with TRBJ2-1; D is undetermined. The V end was cut by 5 bases, the J end by 2 bases, with 7 bases between. Germline lookup yields CDR1 SGHTA and CDR2 FQGNSA. This CDR3 is 13 amino acids long. CDR3 region: CASSLGAYNEQFF. Here the CDR3 DNA reads TGTGCCAGCAGCCTAGGCGCCTACAATGAGCAGTTCTTC.

The V gene is TRBV7-2, the J gene TRBJ2-5, with D unresolved. The V end was cut by 1 base, the J end by 5 bases, with 17 bases between. The CDR3 is 16 amino acids. The germline gives CDR1 SGHTA, CDR2 FQGNSA. The CDR3 bases are TGTGCCAGCAGCTTAGTGTCGGGTCCTCCCGGGGAGACCCAGTACTTC. Translating gives CASSLVSGPPGETQYF. Variable domain in full (rest from reference TRBV7-2 and TRBJ2-5): GAGVSQSPSNKVTEKGKDVELRCDPISGHTALYWYRQSLGQGLEFLIYFQGNSAPDKSGLPSDRFSAERTGGSVSTLTIQRTQQEDSAVYLCASSLVSGPPGETQYFGPGTRLLVL.

V is TRBV19 and J is TRBJ1-5; D perhaps matches TRBD1 (5 bases). Germline CDR1 and CDR2: LNHDA and SQIVND (reference sequence). The CDR3 covers 15 residues. V lost 3 bases to trimming and J lost 7 bases, with 16 bases between them. The CDR3 DNA reads TGTGCCAGTAGTATTGGGGGAGGGTTAGGGCAGCCCCAGCATTTT. Translating it yields CASSIGGGLGQPQHF.

This chain joins TRBV3-1 (or the pseudogene TRBV3-2) and TRBJ2-7; 8 bases agree with TRBD1. Germline values: CDR1 LGHDT, CDR2 YNNKEL (reference sequence). CDR3 length equals 12 residues. J lost 6 bases, V lost 4 bases, and 2 bases had no gene match. The CDR3 is CASSRTGSEQYF. The CDR3 DNA is TGTGCCAGCAGCCGGACAGGGAGCGAGCAGTACTTC.

V gene TRBV9 combines with J gene TRBJ1-3; no clear D gene. The germline V gene has CDR1 SGDLS and CDR2 YYNGEE. The length of the CDR3 is 14 residues. V was trimmed by 1 base and J by 9 bases, leaving 14 bases between them. CDR3 sequence (DNA): TGTGCCAGCAGCGTATCCCCGGAGGAATCCACCATATATTTT. Protein sequence: CASSVSPEESTIYF. Supplemented by reference TRBV9 and TRBJ1-3, the full variable domain reads DSGVTQTPKHLITATGQRVTLRCSPRSGDLSVYWYQQSLDQGLQFLIQYYNGEERAKGNILERFSAQQFPDLHSELNLSSLELGDSALYFCASSVSPEESTIYFGEGSWLTVV.

The J gene is TRBJ2-1, the V gene TRBV7-2; 9 bases are a match to TRBD2. Germline V gene sequence: CDR1 SGHTA, CDR2 FQGNSA. This CDR3 has 17 residues. Unmatched junction bases numbered 6, after V lost 1 base and J lost 2 bases. DNA for the CDR3: TGTGCCAGCAGCTTAGAGGGTAGCGGGGGACCCTACAATGAGCAGTTCTTC. Translated, it gives CASSLEGSGGPYNEQFF.

The V call is TRBV6-5, the J call TRBJ2-7; 7 bases match TRBD1. Germline CDR1 and CDR2: MNHEY and SVGAGI. V was clipped by 10 bases and J by 1 base; unmatched bases: 4. The CDR3 runs 12 residues. CDR3 DNA sequence: TGTGCCACCCAACAGGGGTCCTACGAGCAGTACTTC. Translating it yields CATQQGSYEQYF.

This chain links TRBV7-2 with TRBJ1-5; D gene ambiguous. Trimming stripped 2 bases from V and 2 bases from J, with 10 bases between. CDR1 and CDR2 from the germline V gene are SGHTA and FQGNSA. CDR3 length: 15 residues. Here the CDR3 DNA reads TGTGCCAGCAGCTTATCGGGAAGGGGCAATCAGCCCCAGCATTTT. Its protein product is CASSLSGRGNQPQHF.

This rearrangement joins TRBV19 to TRBJ2-1; tentatively, D is TRBD1 (6 bases). Germline V gene data show CDR1 as LNHDA and CDR2 as SQIVND (reference sequence). The CDR3 is made up of 12 amino acids. V was clipped by 7 bases and J by 6 bases, with 10 bases between them. Written as DNA, the CDR3 is TGTGCCAGTAAGGGGGTCCCCAATGAGCAGTTCTTC. This codes for CASKGVPNEQFF.

The chain joins TRBV28 to TRBJ2-1; TRBD2 is a possible D gene (6 bases). Germline V lookup: CDR1 MDHEN, CDR2 SYDVKM. V lost 2 bases to trimming and J lost 7 bases, with 15 bases between them. The length of the CDR3 is 15 residues. The CDR3 bases are TGTGCCAGCAGTTTAGGACTACCGAGGGTAAATGAGCAGTTCTTC. This encodes CASSLGLPRVNEQFF.

The rearrangement links TRBV29-1 to TRBJ1-2, with 8 bases fitting TRBD1. Germline CDR1 is SQVTM and CDR2 is ANQGSEA. The CDR3 consists of 16 residues. Losses at the gene ends were 4 bases for V and 1 base for J; bases not matched to a gene: 11. CDR3 nucleotide sequence: TGCAGCGTTGCCCGGACAGGGAGGACCAATAACTATGGCTACACCTTC. It translates to CSVARTGRTNNYGYTF.

The chain recombines TRBV18 with TRBJ1-6; 11 bases match TRBD1. Germline lookup yields CDR1 KGHSH and CDR2 LQKENI. This CDR3 is built from 15 residues. The V gene end was trimmed by 2 bases and the J gene end by 8 bases; junction bases not matched to a gene: 2. CDR3 residues: CASSPGTGGYSPLHF. The CDR3 coding sequence is TGTGCCAGCTCACCAGGGACAGGGGGTTATTCACCCCTCCACTTT.

This clone was seen a handful of times. The chain recombines TRBV28 with TRBJ1-6; D is unclear. Deletions cut 5 bases from V and 0 bases from J, with 8 bases between. This CDR3 spans 15 amino acids. Germline CDR1 is MDHEN and CDR2 is SYDVKM. The chain's CDR3 is CASSIRSSYNSPLHF. CDR3 nucleotide sequence: TGTGCCAGCAGTATTCGGAGCTCCTATAATTCACCCCTCCACTTT.

The V call is TRBV10-3, the J call TRBJ2-2, with D tentatively TRBD2 (5 bases). CDR1 is ENHRY, CDR2 SYGVKD, per germline. V lost 3 bases and J 7 bases, leaving 15 bases between the germline ends. This CDR3 region has 15 residues. Here the CDR3 reads CAISDPGMVGGELFF. Written as DNA, the CDR3 is TGTGCCATCAGTGACCCGGGGATGGTGGGCGGGGAGCTGTTTTTT.

The chain carries TRBV30 and TRBJ1-2; D gene unclear. Germline assignment: CDR1 GTSNPN and CDR2 SVGIG (reference sequence). There are 12 residues in the CDR3. V was shortened by 5 bases and J by 6 bases, with 13 bases between the two germline ends. Here the CDR3 reads CAWGRWLDGYTF. DNA of the CDR3: TGTGCCTGGGGAAGATGGCTAGATGGCTACACCTTC.

This clone was seen just once. This rearrangement joins TRBV11-3 to TRBJ2-7; TRBD1 matches 7 bases. The CDR3 length is 14 residues. Germline-derived CDR1 and CDR2 are SGHNT and YENEEA. V trimming: 5 bases; J trimming: 3 bases; junction bases outside the gene matches: 7. The CDR3 coding sequence is TGTGCCAGCAGCGCCCGGGACAGTGTCTACGAGCAGTACTTC. This translates into CASSARDSVYEQYF.

The chain is built from TRBV4-2 and TRBJ2-1; D ambiguous. The V end was cut by 0 bases, the J end by 5 bases, with 8 bases between. The CDR3 sequence is 14 residues long. Germline CDR1 reads LGHNA; CDR2 reads YNFKEQ. The CDR3 DNA reads as TGTGCCAGCAGCCAAGAATACTTTGACAATGAGCAGTTCTTC. Amino acids: CASSQEYFDNEQFF.

V is TRBV7-9 and J is TRBJ1-2, with TRBD1 matching over 9 bases. Per germline, CDR1 SEHNR and CDR2 FQNEAQ (reference sequence). The CDR3 consists of 19 residues. The V segment lost 5 bases and the J segment 4 bases; nucleotides outside the gene matches: 20. The CDR3 nucleotides read TGTGCCAGCAGCAACCAAGCGGGGGACAGGGACTATAGGGTCTATGGCTACACCTTC. This sequence encodes CASSNQAGDRDYRVYGYTF.

The chain is built from TRBV13 and TRBJ1-2; 8 bases map to TRBD1. Germline assignment: CDR1 PRHDT and CDR2 FYEKMQ (reference sequence). The CDR3 runs to 15 residues. Losses at the gene ends were 4 bases for V and 5 bases for J; bases not matched to a gene: 9. The CDR3 sequence is CASSSMSTGEYGYTF. In nucleotides, the CDR3 is TGTGCCAGCAGCTCAATGTCGACAGGGGAGTATGGCTACACCTTC.

Notes on this clone: Additional DNA sequences in this sample encode the identical CDR3. The CDR3 region has the DNA TGTGCCAGCAGCTTAACTGGAGGCACCTATGGCTACACCTTC. This codes for CASSLTGGTYGYTF. The chain recombines TRBV7-3 with TRBJ1-2; D is ambiguous. This CDR3 spans 14 amino acids. Germline V lookup: CDR1 SGHTA, CDR2 FQGTGA. The V end was cut by 0 bases, the J end by 4 bases, with 9 bases between.

This rearrangement joins TRBV5-1 to TRBJ1-1; no reliable D call. The CDR3 sequence is 12 residues long. With 0 bases removed from V and 8 bases from J, the gap between germline ends came to 8 bases. Germline CDR1 SGHRS, CDR2 YFSETQ. CDR3 DNA: TGCGCCAGCAGCTTGGACGTACGGGAAGCTTTCTTT. Amino acid sequence: CASSLDVREAFF.

The CDR3 region has the DNA TGTGCCAGCAGTGGGCCCGGGGGGGCGCGTGAAAAACTGTTTTTT. Translation: CASSGPGGAREKLFF. The chain couples TRBV28 to TRBJ1-4, with a weak D call TRBD1 (6 bases). Per the germline V gene, CDR1 is MDHEN and CDR2 is SYDVKM. The CDR3 consists of 15 residues. The germline V and J ends were trimmed by 5 bases and 7 bases, with 17 bases remaining between them. The full variable domain, in which reference TRBV28 and TRBJ1-4 provide the parts outside the CDR3, is DVKVTQSSRYLVKRTGEKVFLECVQDMDHENMFWYRQDPGLGLRLIYFSYDVKMKEKGDIPEGYSVSREKKERFSLILESASTNQTSMYLCASSGPGGAREKLFFGSGTQLSVL.